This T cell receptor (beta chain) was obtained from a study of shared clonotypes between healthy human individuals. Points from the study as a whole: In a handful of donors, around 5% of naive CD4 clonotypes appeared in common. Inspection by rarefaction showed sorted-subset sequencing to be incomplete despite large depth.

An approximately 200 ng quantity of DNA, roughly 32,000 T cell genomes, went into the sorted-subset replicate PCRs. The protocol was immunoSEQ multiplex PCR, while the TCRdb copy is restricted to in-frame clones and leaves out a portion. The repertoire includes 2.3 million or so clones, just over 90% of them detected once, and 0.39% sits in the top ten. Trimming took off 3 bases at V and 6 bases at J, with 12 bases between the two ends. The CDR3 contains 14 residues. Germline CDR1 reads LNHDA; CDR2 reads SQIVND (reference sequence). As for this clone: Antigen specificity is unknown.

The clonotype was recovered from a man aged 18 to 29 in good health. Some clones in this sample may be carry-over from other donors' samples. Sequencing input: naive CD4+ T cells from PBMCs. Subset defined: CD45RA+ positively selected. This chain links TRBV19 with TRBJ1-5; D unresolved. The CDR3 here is CASSIRRVAQPQHF. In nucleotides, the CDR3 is TGTGCCAGTAGTATCAGAAGAGTGGCTCAGCCCCAGCATTTT.